The rows below give T cell receptor beta chains drawn from one sample of a study of response to subunit inactivated influenza vaccine. In TCRdb, the RT-PCR reads were re-called with MiXCR into one record per CDR3 protein. The sample includes a few hundred thousand distinct CDR3 sequences, 20% to 25% seen only once; the top ten take 9.5% to 13%. This specimen consisted of PBMCs from blood, obtained 21 months after vaccination. These receptors originate from a man aged 45 to 70 who received an inactivated influenza vaccine. The CDR3 runs from the conserved cysteine through the conserved F or W. D genes are given only for firm matches. Clone size appears in some rows only: once, few, many, or a class for an expanded clone.

clone_size d_call j_call v_call cdr3_aa cdr3_nt
many . TRBJ2-6 TRBV13 CASSSYGSRANVLTF TGTGCCAGCAGCTCTTATGGCTCTCGGGCCAACGTCCTGACTTTC
few . TRBJ1-2 TRBV4-1 CASSQDMQGYYGYTF TGCGCCAGCAGCCAAGATATGCAGGGATACTATGGCTACACCTTC
. . TRBJ1-4 TRBV4-1 CASSQETGLGWKLFF TGCGCCAGCAGCCAAGAAACAGGGCTAGGGTGGAAACTGTTTTTT
. . TRBJ2-5 TRBV24-1 CATSDRTFQETQYF TGTGCCACCAGTGACCGGACGTTTCAAGAGACCCAGTACTTC
many TRBD2 TRBJ2-5 TRBV7-2 CASSWTSGRAGETQYF TGTGCCAGCAGCTGGACTAGCGGGAGGGCTGGGGAGACCCAGTACTTC
few . TRBJ2-1 TRBV7-2 CASSPLGFSWNEQFF TGTGCCAGCAGCCCGCTGGGGTTTAGTTGGAATGAGCAGTTCTTC
. . TRBJ1-2 TRBV28 CASSLSVIYGYTF TGTGCCAGCAGTTTATCCGTAATCTATGGCTACACCTTC
. . TRBJ2-5 TRBV7-9 CASSLVAPDGKETQYF TGTGCCAGCAGCTTAGTGGCCCCGGATGGAAAAGAGACCCAGTACTTC
. TRBD1 TRBJ1-2 TRBV24-1 CATSDSQGEMRGYTF TGTGCCACCAGTGATTCCCAGGGGGAAATGAGGGGCTACACCTTC
. . TRBJ2-5 TRBV4-1 CASSQEGGRTQETQYF TGCGCCAGCAGCCAAGAGGGTGGACGGACCCAAGAGACCCAGTACTTC
few . TRBJ2-2 TRBV18 CASHKNTGELFF TGTGCCAGCCACAAAAACACCGGGGAGCTGTTTTTT
few TRBD1 TRBJ1-6 TRBV6-1 CASRGTGTALIPLHF TGTGCCAGCAGGGGGACCGGGACAGCTCTTATACCCCTCCACTTT
few . TRBJ2-3 TRBV11-2 CASSLLSPSTDTQYF TGTGCCAGCAGCTTATTGTCCCCTAGCACAGATACGCAGTATTTT
many . TRBJ1-5 TRBV20-1 CSASPPGVQPQHF TGCAGTGCTAGCCCCCCCGGTGTCCAACCCCAGCATTTT
. . TRBJ2-1 TRBV6-5 CASSYSRTYSYNEQFF TGTGCCAGCAGTTACTCTCGGACCTACTCCTACAATGAGCAGTTCTTC
few . TRBJ1-1 TRBV6-1 CASSPGRTTHGANTEAFF TGTGCCAGCAGCCCGGGACGGACGACCCACGGTGCTAACACTGAAGCTTTCTTT
. . TRBJ1-1 TRBV4-3 CASSQMGNTEAFF TGCGCCAGCAGCCAAATGGGGAACACTGAAGCTTTCTTT
once . TRBJ2-3 TRBV12-3/TRBV12-4 CASSPATGRLSTDTQYF TGTGCCAGCAGCCCCGCTACAGGGAGGTTAAGCACAGATACGCAGTATTTT
. . TRBJ2-1 TRBV19 CASRGLRGSYNEQFF TGTGCCAGTAGGGGTCTTAGGGGGTCCTACAATGAGCAGTTCTTC
few . TRBJ1-6 TRBV7-9 CASSLVAPPLHF TGTGCCAGCAGCTTAGTGGCCCCACCCCTCCACTTT
. TRBD1 TRBJ1-2 TRBV20-1 CSSQGGYGYTF TGCAGTTCCCAGGGGGGCTATGGCTACACCTTC
few . TRBJ2-5 TRBV24-1 CATSDRRGQETQYF TGTGCCACCAGTGATAGGAGGGGACAAGAGACCCAGTACTTC
few . TRBJ2-1 TRBV7-7 CASSIARASEQFF TGTGCTAGCAGCATAGCTCGGGCGAGTGAGCAGTTCTTC
. . TRBJ1-4 TRBV29-1 CSVGKGSGNEKLFF TGCAGCGTTGGAAAGGGGAGCGGTAATGAAAAACTGTTTTTT
once . TRBJ2-6 TRBV12-3/TRBV12-4 CASRSDSSGANVLTF TGTGCCAGCAGGTCAGACAGCTCTGGGGCCAACGTCCTGACTTTC
few . TRBJ2-1 TRBV4-2 CASSQDRNRYNEQFF TGTGCCAGCAGCCAAGATCGCAATAGATACAATGAGCAGTTCTTC
. . TRBJ2-2 TRBV11-2 CASSVPGITGELFF TGTGCCAGCAGCGTTCCGGGGATAACCGGGGAGCTGTTTTTT
. . TRBJ1-4 TRBV28 CASSLPFRAGREKLFF TGTGCCAGCAGTTTACCCTTTAGGGCAGGGAGGGAAAAACTGTTTTTT
few . TRBJ2-7 TRBV5-6 CASSLAREQYF TGTGCCAGCAGCTTGGCCAGGGAGCAGTACTTC
many . TRBJ1-6 TRBV27 CASSHPGAPLHF TGTGCCAGCAGTCACCCCGGGGCACCCCTCCACTTT
. . TRBJ1-4 TRBV29-1 CSAGDTTNEKLFF TGCAGCGCTGGGGACACAACTAATGAAAAACTGTTTTTT
many TRBD1 TRBJ1-1 TRBV4-1 CASSQDRTGAFF TGCGCCAGCAGCCAAGATCGGACAGGAGCTTTCTTT
few TRBD1 TRBJ2-1 TRBV19 CASSSLRDRGYNEQFF TGTGCCAGTAGTTCCTTGCGGGACAGGGGTTACAATGAGCAGTTCTTC
. TRBD1 TRBJ1-1 TRBV4-2 CASSQRQGRGTEAFF TGTGCCAGCAGCCAACGACAGGGAAGGGGGACTGAAGCTTTCTTT
. TRBD2 TRBJ2-1 TRBV14 CASSPFSGGGNEQFF TGTGCCAGCAGCCCCTTTAGCGGGGGTGGCAATGAGCAGTTCTTC
. TRBD1 TRBJ2-2 TRBV19 CASSIEAGGMGTGELFF TGTGCCAGTAGTATTGAGGCAGGGGGCATGGGCACCGGGGAGCTGTTTTTT
few . TRBJ2-2 TRBV10-3 CATALKYDTGELFF TGTGCCACGGCCCTAAAGTACGACACCGGGGAGCTGTTTTTT
few TRBD2 TRBJ2-5 TRBV12-3/TRBV12-4 CASSRLSSGSSETQYF TGTGCCAGCAGCCGCCTCTCTAGCGGGAGTTCAGAGACCCAGTACTTC
. . TRBJ2-7 TRBV6-2/TRBV6-3 CASSNFGVMYEQYF TGTGCCAGCAGCAACTTCGGCGTTATGTACGAGCAGTACTTC
many . TRBJ1-3 TRBV9 CASSVDRRGSGNTIYF TGTGCCAGCAGCGTAGATCGCAGGGGCTCTGGAAACACCATATATTTT
. . TRBJ2-3 TRBV7-2 CASRLSSQSTDTQYF TGTGCCAGCCGGCTATCTAGCCAAAGCACAGATACGCAGTATTTT
. TRBD1 TRBJ1-2 TRBV20-1 CSASVGQGASGYTF TGCAGTGCTAGCGTCGGACAGGGGGCGAGTGGCTACACCTTC
. . TRBJ2-6 TRBV7-8 CASSWDGGQGSSWANVLTF TGTGCCAGCAGCTGGGACGGGGGGCAGGGGTCTTCGTGGGCCAACGTCCTGACTTTC
. TRBD1 TRBJ2-1 TRBV10-3 CAISESRQGWDEQFF TGTGCCATCAGTGAGTCGAGACAGGGGTGGGATGAGCAGTTCTTC
many TRBD2 TRBJ2-6 TRBV5-7 CASSLSRTSGSRAGANVLTF TGTGCCAGCAGCTTGAGTAGGACTAGCGGGAGCAGAGCTGGGGCCAACGTCCTGACTTTC
few TRBD1 TRBJ1-3 TRBV28 CASSLGQGRNTIYF TGTGCCAGCAGTCTTGGACAGGGAAGAAACACCATATATTTT
. . TRBJ1-1 TRBV3-1 CASSQLSLANTEAFF TGTGCCAGCAGCCAATTATCGTTGGCGAACACTGAAGCTTTCTTT
few . TRBJ2-5 TRBV5-1 CASSSGTQIGEETQYF TGCGCCAGCAGCTCCGGGACCCAAATAGGGGAAGAGACCCAGTACTTC
few TRBD1 TRBJ2-3 TRBV7-9 CASSQQGAAQYF TGTGCCAGCAGCCAACAGGGGGCCGCGCAGTATTTT
. . TRBJ2-7 TRBV7-2 CASSDRFDYEQYF TGTGCCAGCAGCGACAGGTTTGACTACGAGCAGTACTTC
. TRBD1 TRBJ1-1 TRBV29-1 CSGTSTGGDSSAFF TGCAGCGGGACCTCTACAGGGGGTGATTCTTCAGCTTTCTTT
. . TRBJ2-3 TRBV12-3/TRBV12-4 CASNLRESSDTQYF TGTGCCAGCAATCTCCGGGAGAGTTCAGATACGCAGTATTTT